This T cell receptor (beta chain) was captured in a study of blood T cell repertoires in COVID-19. Source study methods: Quantification of nucleated cells was approximated via reference gene primer amplification. Sequenced by immunoSEQ multiplex PCR; TCRdb stores in-frame clones only, minus some. That table gives V, J and clone size, and the DNA gave D and trimming. Of fewer than 500,000 clones in the sample, approximately 90% were seen once. CDR1 is ENHRY and CDR2 is SYGVKD in the germline V gene. J gave up 7 bases and V 7 bases, and 12 bases lay outside the gene matches. The CDR3 contains 15 residues.

Sequenced sample: PBMCs or T cells enriched from blood (not recorded which). The chain has TRBV10-3 and TRBJ2-2; 7 nucleotides line up with TRBD2. This receptor was identified in a man younger than 45 who had recovered from COVID-19. CDR3 nucleotide sequence: TGTGCCATCAATAGGGTCGCGGGAGCGGACGGGGAGCTGTTTTTT. As protein: CAINRVAGADGELFF.